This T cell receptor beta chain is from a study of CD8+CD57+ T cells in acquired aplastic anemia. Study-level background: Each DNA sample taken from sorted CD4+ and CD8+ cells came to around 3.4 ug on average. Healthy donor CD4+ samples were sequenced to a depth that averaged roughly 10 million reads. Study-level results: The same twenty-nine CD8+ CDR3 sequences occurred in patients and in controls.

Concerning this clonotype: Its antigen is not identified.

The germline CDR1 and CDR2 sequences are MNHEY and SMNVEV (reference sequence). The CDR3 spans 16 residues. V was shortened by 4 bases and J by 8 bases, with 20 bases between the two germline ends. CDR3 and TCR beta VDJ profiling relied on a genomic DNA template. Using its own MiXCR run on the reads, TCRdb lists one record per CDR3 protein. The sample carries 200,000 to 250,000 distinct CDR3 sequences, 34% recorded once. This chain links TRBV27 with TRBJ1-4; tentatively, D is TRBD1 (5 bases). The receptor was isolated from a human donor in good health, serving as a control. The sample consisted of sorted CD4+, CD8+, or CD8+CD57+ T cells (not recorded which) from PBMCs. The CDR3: CASSSSPQAGVEKLFF. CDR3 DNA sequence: TGTGCCAGCAGTTCTAGCCCTCAAGCGGGGGTGGAAAAACTGTTTTTT.